What follows is one T cell receptor beta chain and its context. This sample was taken from a study of T cell changes during pregnancy in multiple sclerosis. CDR1 is MDHEN, CDR2 SYDVKM, per germline. The CDR3 covers 14 residues. The germline V and J ends were trimmed by 6 bases and 1 base, with 12 bases remaining between them. Profiled with immunoSEQ multiplex PCR; TCRdb holds only in-frame clones, not every one. The sample gives about 8,500 clones, around nine tenths of which show up once; roughly a tenth is in the top ten. This rearrangement joins TRBV28 to TRBJ1-2; D remains ambiguous. This clonotype originated in a female donor in good health, enrolled as a control in a pregnancy study. This sample comprised CD8+ T cells from peripheral blood mononuclear cells, obtained in the first trimester of pregnancy. CDR3 amino acids: CASRIQDFNYGYTF. CDR3 nucleotides: TGTGCCAGCAGAATCCAGGACTTTAACTATGGCTACACCTTC.